Described below is a single T cell receptor (beta chain) sequence and its context. The antigen is not known. This entry is derived from a study of T cells expressing NK-cell markers. Study as a whole: The study drew TCR beta repertoires from sorted CD3+CD56+NKG2C+, CD3+CD56+NKG2C- and CD3+CD56-NKG2C+ T cells. Findings and limits, study-wide: Four donors showed these clonotypes also leading the CD3+CD56-NKG2C+ fraction.

The CDR3 covers 14 residues. Germline assignment: CDR1 SSHAT and CDR2 FNYEAQ (reference sequence). The authors generated TCR beta cDNA through 5'RACE template switching with UMIs. Following a re-call of the 5' RACE reads, TCRdb has one entry per CDR3 protein and lacks DNA. This sample's table reports 120,000 to 150,000 distinct CDR3 sequences. The J gene is TRBJ2-1, the V gene TRBV7-7; TCRdb lists TRBD1, though no DNA is available to test this call. Sequencing used blood T cells: a sorted CD56 or NKG2C T cell subset, CD4+ or CD8+ T cells, or bulk PBMC T cells (not recorded which). This clonotype originated in a man between 18 and 35 years old in good health. The CDR3 reads CASSLTGEGNEQFF. The variable domain in full, completed from reference TRBV7-7 and TRBJ2-1, reads GAGVSQSPRYKVTKRGQDVTLRCDPISSHATLYWYQQALGQGPEFLTYFNYEAQPDKSGLPSDRFSAERPEGSISTLTIQRTEQRDSAMYRCASSLTGEGNEQFFGPGTRLTVL.